This T cell receptor (beta chain) was identified in a study of cytomegalovirus exposure and HLA in healthy donors. Study background: Unique TCR beta sequences numbering around 110 million came from 150 million to 200 million T cells in an earlier analysis.

13 Jbeta primers and 60 Vbeta primers were used for the PCR. Sequencing used immunoSEQ multiplex PCR; TCRdb keeps in-frame clones, though not all of them. The data show 210,000 or so clones, about 80% seen once. Study observations and caveats: Clonal expansion, a later analysis showed, was greater in HLA-associated TCR beta chains than in equally common others. The authors enumerated 150 to 200 TCR beta chains as linked to cytomegalovirus.

For this clone: The target antigen is unknown.

In germline, CDR1 is MNHEY, CDR2 SVGAGI. This CDR3 contains 11 residues. The chain uses TRBV6-5 and TRBJ2-5, with TRBD2 as a possible D gene (6 bases). The end of the DNA fits TRBJ2-7 better, so the J call may be wrong. The receptor comes from a woman aged 50 to 60 in good health and CMV-seropositive. The sequenced sample was PBMCs. The CDR3 sequence: CASTEGYEQYF. The CDR3 DNA reads as TGTGCCAGCACGGAGGGATACGAGCAGTACTTC.